This is a list of T cell receptor beta chains from one sample in a study of blood T cell repertoires in COVID-19. The data were produced by immunoSEQ multiplex PCR, yet TCRdb's version contains in-frame clones alone and is incomplete. The data contain roughly 80,000 clones, around nine tenths of them seen just once; the ten biggest clones take up roughly 2%. Sequenced material: peripheral blood. The receptor source for this set is a woman aged 55-70 years with acute or convalescent COVID-19. The CDR3 runs from the conserved cysteine through the conserved F or W. Fields, in order: D gene, CDR3 length, V gene, J gene, clone size, CDR3 protein, CDR3 DNA. D genes are given only for firm matches. Clone size is not always given. Where it is, it says once, few, many or a class for expanded clones.

D gene: -; CDR3 length: 15; V gene: TRBV10-3; J gene: TRBJ1-6; clone size: -; CDR3 protein: CAISELGGMDSPLHF; CDR3 DNA: TGTGCCATCAGTGAGTTAGGAGGGATGGATTCACCCCTCCACTTT
D gene: -; CDR3 length: 12; V gene: TRBV7-9; J gene: TRBJ1-2; clone size: once; CDR3 protein: CASSNSGSGYTF; CDR3 DNA: TGTGCCAGCAGCAATTCAGGATCTGGCTACACCTTC
D gene: TRBD1; CDR3 length: 14; V gene: TRBV18; J gene: TRBJ1-4; clone size: -; CDR3 protein: CASSPGQFNEKLFF; CDR3 DNA: TGTGCCAGCTCACCGGGACAGTTTAATGAAAAACTGTTTTTT
D gene: -; CDR3 length: 15; V gene: TRBV28; J gene: TRBJ1-1; clone size: -; CDR3 protein: CASSLWGASATEAFF; CDR3 DNA: TGTGCCAGCAGTTTATGGGGGGCGTCGGCCACTGAAGCTTTCTTT
D gene: -; CDR3 length: 17; V gene: TRBV2; J gene: TRBJ1-1; clone size: once; CDR3 protein: CASSETGTRVMNTEAFF; CDR3 DNA: TGTGCCAGCAGTGAAACGGGGACAAGGGTCATGAACACTGAAGCTTTCTTT
D gene: TRBD2; CDR3 length: 16; V gene: TRBV7-9; J gene: TRBJ2-7; clone size: -; CDR3 protein: CASSLAPGVGRDEQYF; CDR3 DNA: TGTGCCAGCAGCTTAGCGCCGGGAGTGGGGAGGGACGAGCAGTACTTC
D gene: TRBD1; CDR3 length: 15; V gene: TRBV6-1; J gene: TRBJ2-5; clone size: -; CDR3 protein: CASSERQGKQETQYF; CDR3 DNA: TGTGCCAGCAGTGAAAGACAGGGGAAGCAAGAGACCCAGTACTTC
D gene: TRBD1; CDR3 length: 14; V gene: TRBV5-1; J gene: TRBJ1-1; clone size: -; CDR3 protein: CASSFRDRGPEAFF; CDR3 DNA: TGCGCCAGCAGCTTTCGGGACAGGGGGCCTGAAGCTTTCTTT
D gene: TRBD2; CDR3 length: 17; V gene: TRBV7-2; J gene: TRBJ2-1; clone size: -; CDR3 protein: CASSRGLAGGRNNEQFF; CDR3 DNA: TGTGCCAGCAGCCGGGGACTAGCGGGAGGGAGGAACAATGAGCAGTTCTTC
D gene: TRBD1; CDR3 length: 13; V gene: TRBV5-4; J gene: TRBJ2-1; clone size: -; CDR3 protein: CASSSQGYNEQFF; CDR3 DNA: TGTGCCAGCAGCTCACAGGGGTACAATGAGCAGTTCTTC
D gene: -; CDR3 length: 15; V gene: TRBV6-1; J gene: TRBJ1-1; clone size: -; CDR3 protein: CASSEAHHLNTEAFF; CDR3 DNA: TGTGCCAGCAGTGAAGCCCATCACTTGAACACTGAAGCTTTCTTT
D gene: -; CDR3 length: 17; V gene: TRBV18; J gene: TRBJ1-1; clone size: -; CDR3 protein: CASSLQGGAGFNTEAFF; CDR3 DNA: TGTGCCAGCTCTCTCCAAGGCGGGGCGGGTTTTAACACTGAAGCTTTCTTT
D gene: -; CDR3 length: 13; V gene: TRBV19; J gene: TRBJ1-1; clone size: -; CDR3 protein: CASSIRGNTEAFF; CDR3 DNA: TGTGCCAGTAGTATTAGGGGGAACACTGAAGCTTTCTTT
D gene: -; CDR3 length: 13; V gene: TRBV12-3/TRBV12-4; J gene: TRBJ2-1; clone size: -; CDR3 protein: CASSLGRVGKQFF; CDR3 DNA: TGTGCCAGCAGTTTGGGCAGGGTGGGCAAGCAGTTCTTC
D gene: TRBD1; CDR3 length: 18; V gene: TRBV7-2; J gene: TRBJ1-5; clone size: -; CDR3 protein: CASSLARGQGNSNQPQHF; CDR3 DNA: TGTGCCAGCAGCTTAGCACGGGGACAGGGGAATAGCAATCAGCCCCAGCATTTT
D gene: -; CDR3 length: 14; V gene: TRBV5-1; J gene: TRBJ1-1; clone size: -; CDR3 protein: CASSFTGTDTEAFF; CDR3 DNA: TGCGCCAGCAGCTTTACAGGGACGGACACTGAAGCTTTCTTT
D gene: TRBD2; CDR3 length: 15; V gene: TRBV2; J gene: TRBJ2-3; clone size: -; CDR3 protein: CASSDGGAGPDTQYF; CDR3 DNA: TGTGCCAGCAGTGACGGGGGGGCCGGACCAGATACGCAGTATTTT
D gene: TRBD1; CDR3 length: 15; V gene: TRBV5-4; J gene: TRBJ2-1; clone size: once; CDR3 protein: CASSWDRNSYNEQFF; CDR3 DNA: TGTGCCAGCAGCTGGGACAGGAACTCCTACAATGAGCAGTTCTTC
D gene: TRBD2; CDR3 length: 19; V gene: TRBV4-3; J gene: TRBJ2-2; clone size: -; CDR3 protein: CASSQRPGLAGGDTGELFF; CDR3 DNA: TGCGCCAGCAGCCAAAGACCGGGACTAGCGGGGGGAGACACCGGGGAGCTGTTTTTT
D gene: TRBD1; CDR3 length: 15; V gene: TRBV6-2/TRBV6-3; J gene: TRBJ1-4; clone size: -; CDR3 protein: CASSASGQGIEKLFF; CDR3 DNA: TGTGCCAGCAGTGCTTCGGGACAGGGAATTGAAAAACTGTTTTTT
D gene: TRBD1; CDR3 length: 14; V gene: TRBV24-1; J gene: TRBJ2-2; clone size: -; CDR3 protein: CATARDSVTGELFF; CDR3 DNA: TGTGCCACCGCCCGGGACAGCGTCACCGGGGAGCTGTTTTTT
D gene: -; CDR3 length: 15; V gene: TRBV28; J gene: TRBJ2-3; clone size: -; CDR3 protein: CASSPREAPADTQYF; CDR3 DNA: TGTGCCAGCAGTCCCCGGGAAGCGCCGGCCGATACGCAGTATTTT
D gene: -; CDR3 length: 16; V gene: TRBV7-2; J gene: TRBJ1-3; clone size: -; CDR3 protein: CASSPWASFSGNTIYF; CDR3 DNA: TGTGCCAGCAGCCCATGGGCCAGTTTCTCTGGAAACACCATATATTTT
D gene: -; CDR3 length: 15; V gene: TRBV2; J gene: TRBJ1-1; clone size: -; CDR3 protein: CASFWGSGVNTEAFF; CDR3 DNA: TGTGCCAGCTTCTGGGGATCCGGGGTGAACACTGAAGCTTTCTTT
D gene: -; CDR3 length: 11; V gene: TRBV20-1; J gene: TRBJ2-3; clone size: -; CDR3 protein: CSAQRQQTQYF; CDR3 DNA: TGCAGTGCCCAGAGACAACAGACGCAGTATTTT
D gene: -; CDR3 length: 14; V gene: TRBV5-4; J gene: TRBJ1-1; clone size: -; CDR3 protein: CASSFGAVGQEAFF; CDR3 DNA: TGTGCCAGCAGCTTTGGAGCCGTCGGCCAAGAAGCTTTCTTT
D gene: -; CDR3 length: 14; V gene: TRBV7-2; J gene: TRBJ2-4; clone size: -; CDR3 protein: CASSDSLAKNIQYF; CDR3 DNA: TGTGCCAGCAGTGACAGTCTAGCCAAAAACATTCAGTACTTC
D gene: -; CDR3 length: 14; V gene: TRBV2; J gene: TRBJ2-2; clone size: -; CDR3 protein: CASRAGTPTGELFF; CDR3 DNA: TGTGCCAGCAGAGCCGGGACACCTACCGGGGAGCTGTTTTTT
D gene: TRBD2; CDR3 length: 14; V gene: TRBV10-2; J gene: TRBJ2-1; clone size: -; CDR3 protein: CASKGLAGSDEQFF; CDR3 DNA: TGCGCCAGCAAAGGACTAGCGGGATCGGATGAGCAGTTCTTC
D gene: -; CDR3 length: 13; V gene: TRBV5-1; J gene: TRBJ1-2; clone size: -; CDR3 protein: CASSPRVLDGYTF; CDR3 DNA: TGCGCCAGCAGTCCCAGGGTGCTAGATGGCTACACCTTC
D gene: TRBD1; CDR3 length: 14; V gene: TRBV7-9; J gene: TRBJ1-5; clone size: once; CDR3 protein: CASSPDRGHQPQHF; CDR3 DNA: TGTGCCAGCAGCCCTGACAGGGGCCATCAGCCCCAGCATTTT
D gene: TRBD1; CDR3 length: 14; V gene: TRBV5-1; J gene: TRBJ1-1; clone size: -; CDR3 protein: CASSMTGGLTRAFF; CDR3 DNA: TGCGCCAGCAGCATGACAGGGGGCCTGACGCGAGCTTTCTTT
D gene: -; CDR3 length: 18; V gene: TRBV4-2; J gene: TRBJ2-3; clone size: -; CDR3 protein: CASSQETRNDYRTDTQYF; CDR3 DNA: TGTGCCAGCAGCCAAGAGACTCGGAATGACTACCGCACAGATACGCAGTATTTT
D gene: TRBD2; CDR3 length: 12; V gene: TRBV12-3/TRBV12-4; J gene: TRBJ2-7; clone size: -; CDR3 protein: CASSQAGAQQYF; CDR3 DNA: TGTGCCAGCAGCCAGGCGGGAGCCCAGCAGTACTTC
D gene: -; CDR3 length: 14; V gene: TRBV9; J gene: TRBJ1-6; clone size: -; CDR3 protein: CVSSVGREGSPLHF; CDR3 DNA: TGTGTCAGCAGCGTAGGCAGGGAGGGATCACCCCTCCACTTT
D gene: -; CDR3 length: 16; V gene: TRBV2; J gene: TRBJ2-5; clone size: few; CDR3 protein: CASSPLSSRPMETQYF; CDR3 DNA: TGTGCCAGCAGTCCCCTTAGCAGCCGGCCAATGGAGACCCAGTACTTC
D gene: -; CDR3 length: 14; V gene: TRBV23-1; J gene: TRBJ1-1; clone size: -; CDR3 protein: CASSQQAANTEAFF; CDR3 DNA: TGCGCCAGCAGTCAACAGGCAGCCAACACTGAAGCTTTCTTT
D gene: TRBD2; CDR3 length: 17; V gene: TRBV7-2; J gene: TRBJ2-1; clone size: -; CDR3 protein: CASSNYRSAGVINEQFF; CDR3 DNA: TGTGCCAGCAGCAATTATAGATCTGCGGGAGTTATCAATGAGCAGTTCTTC
D gene: -; CDR3 length: 14; V gene: TRBV4-3; J gene: TRBJ2-7; clone size: -; CDR3 protein: CASSQVYGSYEQYF; CDR3 DNA: TGCGCCAGCAGCCAAGTCTACGGCTCCTACGAGCAGTACTTC
D gene: -; CDR3 length: 13; V gene: TRBV30; J gene: TRBJ1-2; clone size: -; CDR3 protein: CAWSEQSDYGYTF; CDR3 DNA: TGTGCCTGGAGTGAACAAAGTGATTATGGCTACACCTTC
D gene: -; CDR3 length: 17; V gene: TRBV7-3; J gene: TRBJ2-3; clone size: -; CDR3 protein: CASSCLELPFSTDTQYF; CDR3 DNA: TGTGCCAGCAGCTGTTTAGAGCTCCCCTTTAGCACAGATACGCAGTATTTT
D gene: -; CDR3 length: 14; V gene: TRBV5-1; J gene: TRBJ1-2; clone size: -; CDR3 protein: CASRSTPGIYGYTF; CDR3 DNA: TGCGCCAGCAGGTCCACCCCAGGAATATATGGCTACACCTTC
D gene: TRBD1; CDR3 length: 15; V gene: TRBV7-9; J gene: TRBJ2-2; clone size: -; CDR3 protein: CASSTDRGHTGELFF; CDR3 DNA: TGTGCCAGCAGCACCGACAGGGGGCACACCGGGGAGCTGTTTTTT
D gene: TRBD2; CDR3 length: 15; V gene: TRBV15; J gene: TRBJ2-5; clone size: -; CDR3 protein: CATSRDGLAGETQYF; CDR3 DNA: TGTGCCACCAGCAGAGATGGGCTAGCGGGGGAGACCCAGTACTTC
D gene: TRBD1; CDR3 length: 13; V gene: TRBV28; J gene: TRBJ1-2; clone size: -; CDR3 protein: CASWDRGKYGYTF; CDR3 DNA: TGTGCCAGTTGGGACAGGGGTAAATATGGCTACACCTTC
D gene: TRBD1; CDR3 length: 15; V gene: TRBV6-5; J gene: TRBJ2-7; clone size: -; CDR3 protein: CASSYNRQGAGEQYF; CDR3 DNA: TGTGCCAGCAGTTATAACAGACAGGGGGCTGGCGAGCAGTACTTC
D gene: TRBD2; CDR3 length: 14; V gene: TRBV10-3; J gene: TRBJ2-3; clone size: -; CDR3 protein: CAISGTSGTDTQYF; CDR3 DNA: TGTGCCATCAGTGGGACTAGCGGGACAGATACGCAGTATTTT
D gene: -; CDR3 length: 14; V gene: TRBV12-5; J gene: TRBJ2-3; clone size: -; CDR3 protein: CASGLRLLGDTQYF; CDR3 DNA: TGTGCTAGTGGTTTGCGCCTCCTAGGAGATACGCAGTATTTT
D gene: TRBD1; CDR3 length: 15; V gene: TRBV9; J gene: TRBJ2-2; clone size: -; CDR3 protein: CASSPTGLNTGELFF; CDR3 DNA: TGTGCCAGCAGCCCGACAGGGTTGAACACCGGGGAGCTGTTTTTT